This T cell receptor (beta chain) appears in the sequencing data of a study of blood T cell repertoires in COVID-19. Whole-study context: Acute and convalescent COVID-19 samples came from the United States, Italy and Spain. PBMCs, B-cell-depleted T cells, or T cells provided the cDNA or gDNA that made up the material.

The V gene lost 0 bases and the J gene lost 2 bases, with 6 bases spanning the gap. Germline CDR1 and CDR2: SGHNT and YYREEE (reference sequence). The CDR3 length is 14 residues. How the authors handled the data: Cell counts per sample came from amplifying reference gene primers. Here immunoSEQ multiplex PCR was the method, and the copy in TCRdb shows in-frame clones only, minus some. That table supplies the V and J calls and clone size; D and trimming were determined from the DNA. Among tens of thousands of clones listed, approximately 86% were seen once. The sequence came from a man between 65 and 85 years old with acute or convalescent COVID-19. J is TRBJ1-5 and V is TRBV5-4; D gene uncertain. What was sequenced was peripheral blood. CDR3 loop: CASSLEGGNQPQHF. CDR3 nucleotide sequence: TGTGCCAGCAGCTTGGAGGGAGGCAATCAGCCCCAGCATTTT.